The entry that follows covers one T cell receptor beta chain sequence. The source of the sample is a study of blood T cell repertoires in COVID-19. The assay was immunoSEQ multiplex PCR, and TCRdb's table has in-frame clones only and misses some. The profile shows around 86,000 clones, over 75% of them singletons. This CDR3 contains 17 residues. Germline V gives CDR1 SEHNR, CDR2 FQNEAQ (reference sequence). The V gene lost 5 bases and the J gene lost 5 bases, with 24 bases spanning the gap. This clonotype originated in a human donor in a cohort sampled during active COVID-19. The chain couples TRBV7-9 to TRBJ1-1; maybe TRBD1 (6 bases). Material for sequencing was peripheral blood. The CDR3 loop reads CASSEKAWEGGVTEAFF. The DNA of the CDR3 is TGTGCCAGCAGCGAAAAGGCCTGGGAGGGGGGAGTGACTGAAGCTTTCTTT.